This TCR beta chain is from a study of CD8+CD57+ T cells in acquired aplastic anemia. General study results and limits: Some 28 CD8+ CDR3 sequences occurred in both the patients and the controls. Levels of CD8+ Simpson's diversity were not significantly distinct in patients versus controls.

Genomic DNA provided the template from which TCR beta VDJ and CDR3 profiles were obtained. TCRdb reprocessed the reads via MiXCR and lists one record per CDR3 protein. The profile shows hundreds of thousands of distinct CDR3 sequences, over 25% of them singletons. Worth noting for this clonotype: Its antigen is not known.

Per the germline V gene, CDR1 is DFQATT and CDR2 is SNEGSKA (reference sequence). This CDR3 has 14 amino acids. The germline V and J ends were trimmed by 3 bases and 4 bases, with 10 bases remaining between them. The patients chosen for sequencing had shown expansion of CD8+CD57+ cells (detected by flow cytometry). The sample consisted of sorted CD4+, CD8+, or CD8+CD57+ T cells (not recorded which) from PBMCs. The clonotype was recovered from a human donor with aplastic anemia. This rearrangement joins TRBV20-1 to TRBJ2-6; D unresolved. The CDR3 DNA reads TGCAGTGCTAGTGTGCAGGTCGGGGCCAACGTCCTGACTTTC. Translating gives CSASVQVGANVLTF.